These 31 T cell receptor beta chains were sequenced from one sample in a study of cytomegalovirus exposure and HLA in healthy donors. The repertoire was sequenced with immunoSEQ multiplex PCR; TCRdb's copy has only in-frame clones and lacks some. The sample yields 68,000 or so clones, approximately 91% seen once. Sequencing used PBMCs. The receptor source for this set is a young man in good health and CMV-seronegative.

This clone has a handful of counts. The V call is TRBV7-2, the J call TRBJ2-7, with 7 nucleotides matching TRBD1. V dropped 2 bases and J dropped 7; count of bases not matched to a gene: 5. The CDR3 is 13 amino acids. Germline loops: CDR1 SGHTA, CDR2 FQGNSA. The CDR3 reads CASSLTGVGEQYF. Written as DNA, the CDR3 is TGTGCCAGCAGCTTAACAGGGGTTGGAGAGCAGTACTTC.

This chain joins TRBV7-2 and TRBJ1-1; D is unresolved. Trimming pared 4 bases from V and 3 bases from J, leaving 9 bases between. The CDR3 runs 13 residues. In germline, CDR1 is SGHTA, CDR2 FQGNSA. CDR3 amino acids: CASSYSPDTEAFF. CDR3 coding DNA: TGTGCCAGCAGCTATTCCCCCGACACTGAAGCTTTCTTT.

The CDR3 sequence: CAWSVQLGRAGELFF. The CDR3 nucleotides are TGTGCCTGGAGTGTACAGCTGGGCAGGGCCGGGGAGCTGTTTTTT. The chain uses TRBV30 and TRBJ2-2; TRBD1 is a possible D gene (5 bases). This CDR3 comprises 15 residues. CDR1 is GTSNPN, CDR2 SVGIG, per germline (reference sequence). V dropped 0 bases and J dropped 6 bases, with 14 bases sitting between them.

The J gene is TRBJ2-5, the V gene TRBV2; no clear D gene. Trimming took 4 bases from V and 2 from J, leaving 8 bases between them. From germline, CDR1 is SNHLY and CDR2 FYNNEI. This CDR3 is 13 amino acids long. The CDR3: CASSAGWQETQYF. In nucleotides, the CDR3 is TGTGCCAGCAGTGCTGGCTGGCAAGAGACCCAGTACTTC. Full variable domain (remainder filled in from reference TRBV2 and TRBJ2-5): EPEVTQTPSHQVTQMGQEVILRCVPISNHLYFYWYRQILGQKVEFLVSFYNNEISEKSEIFDDQFSVERPDGSNFTLKIRSTKLEDSAMYFCASSAGWQETQYFGPGTRLLVL.

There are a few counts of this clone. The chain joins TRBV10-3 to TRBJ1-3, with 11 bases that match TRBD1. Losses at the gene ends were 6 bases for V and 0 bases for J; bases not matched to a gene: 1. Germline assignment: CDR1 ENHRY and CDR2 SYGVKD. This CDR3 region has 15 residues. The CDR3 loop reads CAIRGTGGSGNTIYF. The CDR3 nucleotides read TGTGCCATCAGGGGGACAGGGGGCTCTGGAAACACCATATATTTT.

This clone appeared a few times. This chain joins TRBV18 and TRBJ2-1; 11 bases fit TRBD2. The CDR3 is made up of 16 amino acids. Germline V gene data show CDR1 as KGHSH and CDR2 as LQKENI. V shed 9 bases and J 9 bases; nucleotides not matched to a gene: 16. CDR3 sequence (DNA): TGTGCCAGTCAATTCGGGCTAGCGGGAGGTCTTGGTGAGCAGTTCTTC. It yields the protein CASQFGLAGGLGEQFF.

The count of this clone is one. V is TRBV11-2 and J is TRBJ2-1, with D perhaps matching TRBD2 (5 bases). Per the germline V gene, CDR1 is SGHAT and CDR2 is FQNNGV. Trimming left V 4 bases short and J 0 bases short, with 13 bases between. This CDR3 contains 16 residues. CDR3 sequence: CASSSRGPSSYNEQFF. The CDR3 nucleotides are TGTGCCAGCAGCTCTAGAGGGCCCAGCTCCTACAATGAGCAGTTCTTC.

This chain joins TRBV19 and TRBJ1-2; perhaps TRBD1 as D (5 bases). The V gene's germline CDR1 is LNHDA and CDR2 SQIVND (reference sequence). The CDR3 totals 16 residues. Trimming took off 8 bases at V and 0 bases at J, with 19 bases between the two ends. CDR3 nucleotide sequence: TGTGCCAGTCTTGACCGCCGGGGGGATTCTAACTATGGCTACACCTTC. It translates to CASLDRRGDSNYGYTF.

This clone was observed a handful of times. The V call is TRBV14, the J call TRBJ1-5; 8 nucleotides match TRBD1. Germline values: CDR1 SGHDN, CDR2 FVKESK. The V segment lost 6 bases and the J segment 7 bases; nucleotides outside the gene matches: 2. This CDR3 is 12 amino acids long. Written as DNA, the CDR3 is TGTGCCAGCAGTCGACAGGGGCAGCCCCAGCATTTT. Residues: CASSRQGQPQHF.

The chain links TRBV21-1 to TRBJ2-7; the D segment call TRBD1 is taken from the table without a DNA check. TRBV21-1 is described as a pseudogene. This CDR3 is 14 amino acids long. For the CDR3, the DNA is TGTGCCAGCAGGGGGCCCTATCGGGACAAAGGGCAGTACTTC. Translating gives CASRGPYRDKGQYF.

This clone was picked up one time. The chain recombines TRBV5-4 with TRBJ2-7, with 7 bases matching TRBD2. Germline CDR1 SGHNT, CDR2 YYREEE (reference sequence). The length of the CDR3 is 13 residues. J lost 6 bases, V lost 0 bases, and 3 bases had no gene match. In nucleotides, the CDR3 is TGTGCCAGCAGCTTGGGACTAGCCCGCGAGCAGTACTTC. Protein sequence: CASSLGLAREQYF.

DNA for the CDR3: TGTGCCAGCAGCCCGGGACTAGCGGGGACCACAGATACGCAGTATTTT. This translates into CASSPGLAGTTDTQYF. The chain recombines TRBV7-8 with TRBJ2-3, with 13 bases matching TRBD2. Germline lookup yields CDR1 SGHVS and CDR2 FQNEAQ. The length of the CDR3 is 16 residues. The V gene end was trimmed by 5 bases and the J gene end by 2 bases; junction bases not matched to a gene: 4.

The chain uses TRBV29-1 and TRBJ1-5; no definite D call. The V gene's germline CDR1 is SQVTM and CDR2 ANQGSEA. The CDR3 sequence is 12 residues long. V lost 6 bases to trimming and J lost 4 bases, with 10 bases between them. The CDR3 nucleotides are TGCAGCGTACAACACCAGAATCAGCCCCAGCATTTT. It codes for CSVQHQNQPQHF.

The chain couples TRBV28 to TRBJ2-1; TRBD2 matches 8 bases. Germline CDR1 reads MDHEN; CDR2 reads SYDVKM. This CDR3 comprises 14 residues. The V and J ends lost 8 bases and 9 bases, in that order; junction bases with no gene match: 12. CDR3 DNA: TGTGCCAGCTTGGGGGCGGGAGGTATTCGTGAGCAGTTCTTC. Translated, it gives CASLGAGGIREQFF.

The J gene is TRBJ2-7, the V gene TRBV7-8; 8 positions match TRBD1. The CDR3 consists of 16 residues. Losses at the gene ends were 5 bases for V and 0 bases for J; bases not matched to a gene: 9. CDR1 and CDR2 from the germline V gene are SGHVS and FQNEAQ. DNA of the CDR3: TGTGCCAGCAGCGCCTACAGGGGGACCGTCTCCTACGAGCAGTACTTC. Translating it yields CASSAYRGTVSYEQYF. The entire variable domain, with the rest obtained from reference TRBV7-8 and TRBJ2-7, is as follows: GAGVSQSPRYKVAKRGQDVALRCDPISGHVSLFWYQQALGQGPEFLTYFQNEAQLDKSGLPSDRFFAERPEGSVSTLKIQRTQQEDSAVYLCASSAYRGTVSYEQYFGPGTRLTVT.

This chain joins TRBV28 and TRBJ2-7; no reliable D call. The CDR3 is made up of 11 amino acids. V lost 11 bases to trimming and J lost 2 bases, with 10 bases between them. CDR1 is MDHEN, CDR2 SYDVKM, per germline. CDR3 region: CAGPLAYEQYF. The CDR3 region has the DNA TGTGCCGGGCCCTTAGCCTACGAGCAGTACTTC.

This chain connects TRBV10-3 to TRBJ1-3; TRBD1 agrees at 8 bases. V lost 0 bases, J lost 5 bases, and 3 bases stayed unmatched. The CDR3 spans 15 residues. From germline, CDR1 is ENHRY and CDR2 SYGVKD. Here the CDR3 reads CAISESRQGRNTIYF. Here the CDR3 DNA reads TGTGCCATCAGTGAGTCTAGACAGGGGAGAAACACCATATATTTT.

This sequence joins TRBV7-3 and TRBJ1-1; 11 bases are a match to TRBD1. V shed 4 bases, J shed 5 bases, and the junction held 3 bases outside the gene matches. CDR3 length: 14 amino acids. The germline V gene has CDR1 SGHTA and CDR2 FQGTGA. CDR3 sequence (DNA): TGTGCCAGCAGCTCTGGGACAGGGGGAACTGAAGCTTTCTTT. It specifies CASSSGTGGTEAFF.

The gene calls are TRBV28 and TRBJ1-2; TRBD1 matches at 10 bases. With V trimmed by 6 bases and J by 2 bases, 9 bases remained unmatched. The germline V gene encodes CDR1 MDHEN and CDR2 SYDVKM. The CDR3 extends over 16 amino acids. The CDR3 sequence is CASSSRGQGRNYGYTF. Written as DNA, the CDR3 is TGTGCCAGCAGCTCACGGGGACAGGGGAGGAACTATGGCTACACCTTC.

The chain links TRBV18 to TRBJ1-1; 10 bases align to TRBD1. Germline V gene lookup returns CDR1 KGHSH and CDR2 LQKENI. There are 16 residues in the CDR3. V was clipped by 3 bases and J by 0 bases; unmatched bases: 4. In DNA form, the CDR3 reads TGTGCCAGCTCACCCAGGACAGGGGGAATGAACACTGAAGCTTTCTTT. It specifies CASSPRTGGMNTEAFF.

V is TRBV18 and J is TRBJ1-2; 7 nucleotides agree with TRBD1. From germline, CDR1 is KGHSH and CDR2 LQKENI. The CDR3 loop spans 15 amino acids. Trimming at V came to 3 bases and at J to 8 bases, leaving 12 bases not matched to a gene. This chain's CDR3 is CASSPLRDSRGGYTF. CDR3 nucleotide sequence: TGTGCCAGCTCACCTTTGCGGGACAGCAGAGGAGGCTACACCTTC. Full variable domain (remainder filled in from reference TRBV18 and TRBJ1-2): NAGVMQNPRHLVRRRGQEARLRCSPMKGHSHVYWYRQLPEEGLKFMVYLQKENIIDESGMPKERFSAEFPKEGPSILRIQQVVRGDSAAYFCASSPLRDSRGGYTFGSGTRLTVV.

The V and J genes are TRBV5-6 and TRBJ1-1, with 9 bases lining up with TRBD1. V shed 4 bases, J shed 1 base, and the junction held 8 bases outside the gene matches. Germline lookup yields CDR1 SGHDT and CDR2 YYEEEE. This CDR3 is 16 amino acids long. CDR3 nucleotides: TGTGCCAGCAGCACCTCCGGGACAGGGCCGAACACTGAAGCTTTCTTT. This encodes CASSTSGTGPNTEAFF.

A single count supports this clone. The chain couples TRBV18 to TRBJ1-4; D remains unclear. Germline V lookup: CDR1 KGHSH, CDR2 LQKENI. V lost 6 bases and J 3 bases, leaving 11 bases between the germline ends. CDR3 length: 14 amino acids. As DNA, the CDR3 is TGTGCCAGCTCTTCCACAGCCCCTAATGAAAAACTGTTTTTT. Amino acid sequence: CASSSTAPNEKLFF. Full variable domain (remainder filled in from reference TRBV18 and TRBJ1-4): NAGVMQNPRHLVRRRGQEARLRCSPMKGHSHVYWYRQLPEEGLKFMVYLQKENIIDESGMPKERFSAEFPKEGPSILRIQQVVRGDSAAYFCASSSTAPNEKLFFGSGTQLSVL.

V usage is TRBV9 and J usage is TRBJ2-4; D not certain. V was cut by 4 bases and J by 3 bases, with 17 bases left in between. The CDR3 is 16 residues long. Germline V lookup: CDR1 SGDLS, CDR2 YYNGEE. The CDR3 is CASSPGGVTVKNIQYF. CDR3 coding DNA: TGTGCCAGCAGCCCCGGCGGAGTCACGGTCAAAAACATTCAGTACTTC.

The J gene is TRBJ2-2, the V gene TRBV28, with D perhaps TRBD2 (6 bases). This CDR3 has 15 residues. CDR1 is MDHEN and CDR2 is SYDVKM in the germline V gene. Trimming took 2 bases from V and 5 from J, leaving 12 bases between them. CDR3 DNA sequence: TGTGCCAGCAGTTTAAACGGGAGTCCGACCGGGGAGCTGTTTTTT. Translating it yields CASSLNGSPTGELFF.

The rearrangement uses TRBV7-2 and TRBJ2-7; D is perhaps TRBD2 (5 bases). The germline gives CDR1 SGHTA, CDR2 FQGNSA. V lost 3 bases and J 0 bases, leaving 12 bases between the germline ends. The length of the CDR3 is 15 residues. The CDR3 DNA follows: TGTGCCAGCAGCTTGGAGGTCGGGAACTCCTACGAGCAGTACTTC. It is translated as CASSLEVGNSYEQYF.

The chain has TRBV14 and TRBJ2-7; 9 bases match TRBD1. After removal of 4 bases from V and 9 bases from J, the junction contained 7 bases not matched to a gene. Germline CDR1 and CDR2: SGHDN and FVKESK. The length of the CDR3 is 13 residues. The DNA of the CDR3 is TGTGCCAGCAGCCCGGGACAGGGCTCCGGGCAGTACTTC. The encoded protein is CASSPGQGSGQYF. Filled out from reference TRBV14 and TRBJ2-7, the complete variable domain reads EAGVTQFPSHSVIEKGQTVTLRCDPISGHDNLYWYRRVMGKEIKFLLHFVKESKQDESGMPNNRFLAERTGGTYSTLKVQPAELEDSGVYFCASSPGQGSGQYFGPGTRLTVT.

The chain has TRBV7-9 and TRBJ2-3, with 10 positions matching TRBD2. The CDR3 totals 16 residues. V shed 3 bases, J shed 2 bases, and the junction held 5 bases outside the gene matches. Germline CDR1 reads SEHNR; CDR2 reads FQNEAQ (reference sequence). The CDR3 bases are TGTGCCAGCAGCTTTATAGCGGGAGGTAACACAGATACGCAGTATTTT. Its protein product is CASSFIAGGNTDTQYF.

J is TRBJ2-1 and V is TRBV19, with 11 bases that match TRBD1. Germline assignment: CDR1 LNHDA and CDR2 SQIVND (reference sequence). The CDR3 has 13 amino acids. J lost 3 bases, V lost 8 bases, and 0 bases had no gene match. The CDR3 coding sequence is TGTGCCAGTGGGACAGGGGGCTACAATGAGCAGTTCTTC. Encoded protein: CASGTGGYNEQFF.

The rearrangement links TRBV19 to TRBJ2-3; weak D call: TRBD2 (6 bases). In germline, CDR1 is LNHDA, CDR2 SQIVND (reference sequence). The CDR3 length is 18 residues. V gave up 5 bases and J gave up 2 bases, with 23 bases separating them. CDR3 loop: CASSRMGRSEAHTDTQYF. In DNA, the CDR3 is TGTGCCAGTAGTCGCATGGGGAGGAGTGAGGCGCACACAGATACGCAGTATTTT.

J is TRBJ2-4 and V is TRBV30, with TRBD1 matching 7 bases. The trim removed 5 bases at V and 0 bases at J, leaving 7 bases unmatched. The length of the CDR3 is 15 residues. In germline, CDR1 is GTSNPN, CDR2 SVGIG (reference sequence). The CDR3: CAWEAGGLAKNIQYF. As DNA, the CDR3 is TGTGCCTGGGAGGCAGGGGGTTTAGCCAAAAACATTCAGTACTTC.